The present TCR beta chain was sequenced within a study of response to subunit inactivated influenza vaccine. TCRdb analysed the RT-PCR reads with MiXCR anew, one entry per CDR3 protein. Of some 520,000 distinct CDR3 sequences in the sample, approximately 15% were seen once. Trimming cost V 5 bases and J 3 bases; bases outside gene matches: 12. Germline V gene data show CDR1 as SGHRS and CDR2 as YFSETQ. The CDR3 sequence is 16 residues long. Findings and limits, study-wide: Authors suggested each seasonal flu vaccination may recruit only limited numbers of new T cells.

Note on this clonotype: The antigen remains unidentified.

V is TRBV5-1 and J is TRBJ2-3; 7 nucleotides agree with TRBD1. The TCR comes from a man in his fifties or sixties who received an inactivated influenza vaccine. The sequences come from CD4+ T cells sorted from PBMCs, collected approximately 25 months after vaccination. The CDR3 here is CASRPGSGQLTDTQYF. The CDR3 coding sequence is TGCGCCAGCAGACCCGGGTCGGGACAGCTGACAGATACGCAGTATTTT.